This T cell receptor (beta chain) was captured by sequencing in a study of cytomegalovirus exposure and HLA in healthy donors. Study-wide results and caveats: Further analysis was carried out later, and it showed several of the most significant clusters appearing linked to common viral pathogens.

With 60 Vbeta and 13 Jbeta primers, the PCR was carried out. Here immunoSEQ multiplex PCR was the method, and the copy in TCRdb shows in-frame clones only, minus some. The data contain 85,000 to 100,000 clones, about 81% of them seen just once; the ten biggest clones take up 4.1%. Turning to this clone: Its antigen is as yet unknown.

The CDR3 is 14 amino acids. Germline loops: CDR1 SGHNT, CDR2 YYREEE (reference sequence). The V and J ends lost 2 bases and 5 bases, in that order; junction bases with no gene match: 5. The clonotype was recovered from a middle-aged woman in good health and CMV-seropositive. The chain carries TRBV5-4 and TRBJ1-1, with 8 bases matching TRBD1. The sample was PBMCs. The CDR3 sequence: CASSFTGGETEAFF. CDR3 DNA: TGTGCCAGCAGCTTTACAGGGGGGGAGACTGAAGCTTTCTTT.